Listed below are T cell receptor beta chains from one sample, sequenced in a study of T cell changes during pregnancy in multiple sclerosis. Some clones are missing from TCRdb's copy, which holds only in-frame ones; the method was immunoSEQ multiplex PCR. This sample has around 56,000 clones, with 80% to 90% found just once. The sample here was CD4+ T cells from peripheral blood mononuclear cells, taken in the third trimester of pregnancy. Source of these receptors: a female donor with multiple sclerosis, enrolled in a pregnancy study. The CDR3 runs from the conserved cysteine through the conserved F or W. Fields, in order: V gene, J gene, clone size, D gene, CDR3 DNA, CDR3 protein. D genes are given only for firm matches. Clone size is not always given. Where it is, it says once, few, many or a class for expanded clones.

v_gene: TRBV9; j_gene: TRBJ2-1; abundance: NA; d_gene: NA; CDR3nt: TGTGCCAGCAGCGTAGCTGAGGTCTCCTACAATGAGCAGTTCTTC; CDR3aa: CASSVAEVSYNEQFF
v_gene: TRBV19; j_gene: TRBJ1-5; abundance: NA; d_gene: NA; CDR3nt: TGTGCTACGTGGGAGGACTATAGGGAGCCCCAGCATTTT; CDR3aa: CATWEDYREPQHF
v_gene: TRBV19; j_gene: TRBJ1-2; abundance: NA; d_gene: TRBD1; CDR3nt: TGTGCCAGTAGTAGGACAGGGGCAGACTATGGCTACACCTTC; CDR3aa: CASSRTGADYGYTF
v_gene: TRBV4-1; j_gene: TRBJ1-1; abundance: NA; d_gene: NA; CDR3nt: TGCGCCAGCAGCCAAGAAGGGCTGGGGAGGCGGGGGAACACTGAAGCTTTCTTT; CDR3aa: CASSQEGLGRRGNTEAFF
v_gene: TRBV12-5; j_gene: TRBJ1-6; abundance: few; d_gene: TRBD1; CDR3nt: TGTGCTAGTGGTTTGGTCCTCGGGACAGCGAATTCACCCCTCCACTTT; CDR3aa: CASGLVLGTANSPLHF
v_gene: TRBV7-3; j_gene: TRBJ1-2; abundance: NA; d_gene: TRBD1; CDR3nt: TGTGCCAGCAGCGTCGGGACAGCAATCTATGGCTACACCTTC; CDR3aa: CASSVGTAIYGYTF
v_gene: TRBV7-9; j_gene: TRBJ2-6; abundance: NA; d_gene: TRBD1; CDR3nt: TGTGCCAGCAGCCCCATCCGGACAGGGATTTTCTCTGGGGCCAACGTCCTGACTTTC; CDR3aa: CASSPIRTGIFSGANVLTF
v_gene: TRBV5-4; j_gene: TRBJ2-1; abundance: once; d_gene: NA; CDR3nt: TGTGCCAGCAGCTTGGGGCCTAGCTCCTACAATGAGCAGTTCTTC; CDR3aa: CASSLGPSSYNEQFF
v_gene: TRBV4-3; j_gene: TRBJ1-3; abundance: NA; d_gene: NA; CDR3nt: TGCGCCAGCAGCCTTACAGGGACTGGAAACACCATATATTTT; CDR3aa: CASSLTGTGNTIYF
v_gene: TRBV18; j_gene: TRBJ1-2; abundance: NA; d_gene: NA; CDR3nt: TGTGCCAGCTCACCAAACGACATTCTCTATGGCTACACCTTC; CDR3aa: CASSPNDILYGYTF
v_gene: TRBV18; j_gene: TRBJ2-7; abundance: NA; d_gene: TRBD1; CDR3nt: TGTGCCAGCTCACCACGACAGGGTGGAACCTACGAGCAGTACTTC; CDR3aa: CASSPRQGGTYEQYF
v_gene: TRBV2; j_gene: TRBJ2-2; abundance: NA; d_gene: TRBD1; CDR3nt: TGTGCCACTGGGACAGGGATGACCGGGGAGCTGTTTTTT; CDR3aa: CATGTGMTGELFF
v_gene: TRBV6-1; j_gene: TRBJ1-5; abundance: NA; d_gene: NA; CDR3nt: TGTGCCAGCATGAGGAGCAGGGCGTCCCCAGGGCCCCAGCATTTT; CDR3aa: CASMRSRASPGPQHF
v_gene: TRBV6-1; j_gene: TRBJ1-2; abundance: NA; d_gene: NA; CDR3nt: TGTGCCAGCAGAGGGGGGGGGAGCAGATATGGCTACACCTTC; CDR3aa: CASRGGGSRYGYTF
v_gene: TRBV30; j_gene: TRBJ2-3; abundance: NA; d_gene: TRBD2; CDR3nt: TGTGCCTGGAGTGAAGGGAGGGCCGCGACAGATACGCAGTATTTT; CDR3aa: CAWSEGRAATDTQYF
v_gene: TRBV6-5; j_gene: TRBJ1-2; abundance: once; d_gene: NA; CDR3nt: TGTGCCAGCAGTTACTCGAGGCCGGGAAACTATGGCTACACCTTC; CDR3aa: CASSYSRPGNYGYTF
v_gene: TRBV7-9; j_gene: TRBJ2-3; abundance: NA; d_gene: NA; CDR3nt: TGTGCCAGCAGCCCGCCGGGACTCGAAACAGATACGCAGTATTTT; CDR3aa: CASSPPGLETDTQYF
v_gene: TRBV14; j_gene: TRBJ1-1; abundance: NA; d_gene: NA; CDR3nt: TGTGCCAGCAGCCAGGGAGCCAGAAGGGCTGAAGCTTTCTTT; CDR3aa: CASSQGARRAEAFF
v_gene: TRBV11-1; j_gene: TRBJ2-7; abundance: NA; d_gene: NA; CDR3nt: TGTGCCAGCAGTACCGGGACACAACCCCCCTACGAGCAGTACTTC; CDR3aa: CASSTGTQPPYEQYF
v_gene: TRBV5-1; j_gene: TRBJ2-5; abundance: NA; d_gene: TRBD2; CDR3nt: TGCGCCAGCAGCCACGGGACTATCCCGTACCAAGAGACCCAGTACTTC; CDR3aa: CASSHGTIPYQETQYF
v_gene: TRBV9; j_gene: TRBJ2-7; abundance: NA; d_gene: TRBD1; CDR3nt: TGTGCCAGCAGCGTAGGGGGACAGGGGCTTTCCTCCTACGAGCAGTACTTC; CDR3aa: CASSVGGQGLSSYEQYF
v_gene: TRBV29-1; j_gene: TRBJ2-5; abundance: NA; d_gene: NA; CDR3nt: TGCAGCGTTGGAACGGGAAGCGTGACCCAGTACTTC; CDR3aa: CSVGTGSVTQYF
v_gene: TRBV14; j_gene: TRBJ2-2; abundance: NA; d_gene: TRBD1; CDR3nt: TGTGCCAGCAGCCAAGTAAGCTGGGACAGCCTGAACACCGGGGAGCTGTTTTTT; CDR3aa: CASSQVSWDSLNTGELFF
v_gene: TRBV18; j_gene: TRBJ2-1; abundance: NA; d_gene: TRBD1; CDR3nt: TGTGCCAGCTCACCATGGGACGGAACAGGGGCCTACAATGAGCAGTTCTTC; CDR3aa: CASSPWDGTGAYNEQFF
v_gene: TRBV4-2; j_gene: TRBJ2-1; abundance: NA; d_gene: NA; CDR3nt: TGTGCCAGCAGCCTAGGCCGGGGGAGGAATGAGCAGTTCTTC; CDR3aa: CASSLGRGRNEQFF
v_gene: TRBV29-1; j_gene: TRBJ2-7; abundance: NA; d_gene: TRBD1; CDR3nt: TGCAGCGGGGGACAGGGTTCCTACGAGCAGTACTTC; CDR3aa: CSGGQGSYEQYF
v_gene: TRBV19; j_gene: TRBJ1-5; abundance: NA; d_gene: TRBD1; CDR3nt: TGTGCCACGTCCCGGGACAGGGATCAGCCCCAGCATTTT; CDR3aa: CATSRDRDQPQHF
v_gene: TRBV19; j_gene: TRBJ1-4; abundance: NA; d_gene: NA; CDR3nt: TGTGCCAGTAGTAGGGGCCACAATGAAAAACTGTTTTTT; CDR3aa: CASSRGHNEKLFF
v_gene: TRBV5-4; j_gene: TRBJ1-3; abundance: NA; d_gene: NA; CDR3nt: TGTGCCAGCAGTTATTCTTTCCTTGGGGCTTCTAGCTCTGGAAACACCATATATTTT; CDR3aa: CASSYSFLGASSSGNTIYF
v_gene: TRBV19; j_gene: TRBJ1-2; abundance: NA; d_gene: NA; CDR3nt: TGTGCCAGTAAGTGGCAGTTAACAGCTAACTATGGCTACACCTTC; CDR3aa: CASKWQLTANYGYTF
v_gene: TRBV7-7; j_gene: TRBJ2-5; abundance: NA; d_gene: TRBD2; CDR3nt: TGTGCCAGCAGCTACGGACTAGCGGGGGGAGAAGAGACCCAGTACTTC; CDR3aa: CASSYGLAGGEETQYF
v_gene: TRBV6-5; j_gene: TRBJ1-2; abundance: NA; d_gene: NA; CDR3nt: TGTGCCAGCAGTTCCCCAGGGTATGGCTACACCTTC; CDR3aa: CASSSPGYGYTF
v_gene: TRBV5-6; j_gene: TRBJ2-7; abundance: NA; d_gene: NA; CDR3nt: TGTGCCAGCAGCTCTTACTACGAGCAGTACTTC; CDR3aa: CASSSYYEQYF
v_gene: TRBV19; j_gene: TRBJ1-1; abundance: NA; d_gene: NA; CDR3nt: TGTGCCAGCGGACAGAGGAGCACTGAAGCTTTCTTT; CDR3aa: CASGQRSTEAFF
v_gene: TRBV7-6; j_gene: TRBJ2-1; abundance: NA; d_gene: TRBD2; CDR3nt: TGTGCCAGCAGCCCGGGACTAGCGTGGGGTGAGCAGTTCTTC; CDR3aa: CASSPGLAWGEQFF
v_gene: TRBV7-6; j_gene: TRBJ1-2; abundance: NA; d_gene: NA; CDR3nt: TGTGCCAGCAGCTTAGGGGGGGACTATGGCTACACCTTC; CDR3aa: CASSLGGDYGYTF
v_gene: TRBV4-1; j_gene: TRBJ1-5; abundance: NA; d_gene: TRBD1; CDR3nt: TGCGCCAGCAGCCAAGATTTTTGGAGGGGACAGTTCGAGGGCGGCAATCAGCCCCAGCATTTT; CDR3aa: CASSQDFWRGQFEGGNQPQHF
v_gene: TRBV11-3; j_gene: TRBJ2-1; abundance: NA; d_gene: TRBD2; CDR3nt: TGTGCCAGCAGCTTAGCGGGGGGCTCCTACAATGAGCAGTTCTTC; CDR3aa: CASSLAGGSYNEQFF
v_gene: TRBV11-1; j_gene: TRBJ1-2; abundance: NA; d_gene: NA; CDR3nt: TGTGCCAGCAGCTTAGTTGGGAGCTATGGCTACACCTTC; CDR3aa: CASSLVGSYGYTF
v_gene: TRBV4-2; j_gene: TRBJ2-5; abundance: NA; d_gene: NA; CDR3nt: TGTGCCAGCAGCCTCACAGAGGGATCCGAGACCCAGTACTTC; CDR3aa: CASSLTEGSETQYF
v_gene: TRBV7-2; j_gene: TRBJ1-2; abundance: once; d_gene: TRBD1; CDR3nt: TGTGCCAGCAGCCCGCGGACAGGGGGCCTCAACTATGGCTACACCTTC; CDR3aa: CASSPRTGGLNYGYTF